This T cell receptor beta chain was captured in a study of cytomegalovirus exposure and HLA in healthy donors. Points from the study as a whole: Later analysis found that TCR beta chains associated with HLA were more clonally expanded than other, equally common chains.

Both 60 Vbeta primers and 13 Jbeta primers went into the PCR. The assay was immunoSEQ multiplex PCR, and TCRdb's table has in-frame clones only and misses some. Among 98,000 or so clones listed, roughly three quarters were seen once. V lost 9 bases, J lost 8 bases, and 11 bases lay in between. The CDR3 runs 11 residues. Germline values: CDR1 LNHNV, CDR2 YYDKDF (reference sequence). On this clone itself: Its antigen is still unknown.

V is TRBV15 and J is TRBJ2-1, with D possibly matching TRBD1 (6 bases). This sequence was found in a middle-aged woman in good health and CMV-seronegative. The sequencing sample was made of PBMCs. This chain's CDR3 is CATQQGDEQFF. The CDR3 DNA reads TGTGCCACTCAACAGGGTGATGAGCAGTTCTTC.